This T cell receptor (beta chain) was recorded in a study of T cell repertoires in cytomegalovirus infection. Study-wide points: HLA-C-restricted, CMV-specific TCR beta clonotypes were dominant ex vivo. Cumulative public TCR beta family frequency identified carriers of CMV plus the relevant HLA.

This clonotype was detected many times. Its antigen is currently unknown. TCRdb fed the reads into MiXCR, producing one record per CDR3 protein. The table includes fewer than 85,000 distinct CDR3 sequences, about 4% detected once. Trimming cost V 5 bases and J 7 bases; bases outside gene matches: 13. In germline, CDR1 is DFQATT, CDR2 SNEGSKA (reference sequence). The CDR3 has 15 residues. Material for sequencing was PBMCs. This clonotype was obtained from a human donor in good health (CMV status not recorded). Some clones in this sample may be carry-over from other donors' samples. The rearrangement joins TRBV20-1 to TRBJ2-5; 10 bases fit TRBD1. The CDR3 coding sequence is TGCAGTGCTCCCATCGGGACAGGGGATGTTCGGACCCAGTACTTC. It is translated as CSAPIGTGDVRTQYF.